This T cell receptor (beta chain) is drawn from a study of spatial heterogeneity in lung cancer. Study overall: Each time, sequencing found more beta-chain sequences than alpha-chain sequences. Study outcomes and limitations: Ubiquitous and regional nonsynonymous mutations were tracked by counts of ubiquitous and regional expanded TCRs, respectively. How many expanded intratumoral alpha and beta TCRs were present tracked the tumor mutation count, which was a count of nonsynonymous mutations.

Sample time point: sample taken at primary tumor resection. Samples were obtained from around 73 donors, all untreated early-stage non-small cell lung cancer patients. Researchers sequenced whole RNA taken from tumor, nontumor lung or frozen PBMC without sorting. TCRdb called the 5' RACE reads again in MiXCR, with one record for every CDR3 protein. This sample carries 310 or so distinct CDR3 sequences, under 30% of them seen once, and the ten largest clones take around three fifths. Trimming left V 6 bases short and J 6 bases short, with 9 bases between. Germline V gives CDR1 MDHEN, CDR2 SYDVKM. CDR3 length: 11 residues. This clonotype is categorized as large. Its antigen is still unknown. This beta chain came through as a stray read in a library set up for alpha chains, and its size says little.

This chain joins TRBV28 and TRBJ2-7; D not resolved. The TCR originated in a female donor with early-stage non-small cell lung cancer. The material was lung tumor tissue, obtained at surgery. The CDR3 DNA sequence: TGTGCCAGCAGCTCCCCCCGCGAGCAGTACTTC. Protein sequence: CASSSPREQYF.